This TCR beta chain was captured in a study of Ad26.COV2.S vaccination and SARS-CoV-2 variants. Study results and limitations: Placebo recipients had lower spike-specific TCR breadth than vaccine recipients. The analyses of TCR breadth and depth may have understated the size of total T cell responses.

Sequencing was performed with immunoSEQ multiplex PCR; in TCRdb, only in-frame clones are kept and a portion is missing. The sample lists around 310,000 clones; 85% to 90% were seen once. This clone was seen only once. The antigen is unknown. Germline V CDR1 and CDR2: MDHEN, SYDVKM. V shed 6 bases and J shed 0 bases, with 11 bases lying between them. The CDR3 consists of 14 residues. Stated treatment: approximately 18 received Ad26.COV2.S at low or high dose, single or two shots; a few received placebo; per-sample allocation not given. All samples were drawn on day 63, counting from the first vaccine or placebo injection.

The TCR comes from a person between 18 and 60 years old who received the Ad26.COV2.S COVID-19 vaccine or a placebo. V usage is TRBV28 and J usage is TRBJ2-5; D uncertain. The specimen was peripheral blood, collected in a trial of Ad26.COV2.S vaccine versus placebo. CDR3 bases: TGTGCCAGCAGCACACAGATTGACCAAGAGACCCAGTACTTC. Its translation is CASSTQIDQETQYF. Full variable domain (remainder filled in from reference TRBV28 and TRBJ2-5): DVKVTQSSRYLVKRTGEKVFLECVQDMDHENMFWYRQDPGLGLRLIYFSYDVKMKEKGDIPEGYSVSREKKERFSLILESASTNQTSMYLCASSTQIDQETQYFGPGTRLLVL.